A single T cell receptor (beta chain) is shown here with its context. The assay was immunoSEQ multiplex PCR, and TCRdb's table has in-frame clones only and misses some. In the table there are about 250,000 clones, around 83% of which are singletons. This specimen belongs to a study of blood T cell repertoires in COVID-19. The wider study: PBMCs, B-cell-depleted T cells, or T cells provided the cDNA or gDNA that made up the material.

This CDR3 contains 13 residues. Looked up from germline, CDR1 is MNHEY and CDR2 is SVGEGT. V shed 6 bases, J shed 9 bases, and the junction held 8 bases outside the gene matches. J is TRBJ2-1 and V is TRBV6-2 or TRBV6-3, with 7 bases matching TRBD1. The sequenced sample was peripheral blood. The receptor was derived from a man aged 35-49 years with active or convalescent COVID-19. CDR3 sequence (DNA): TGTGCCAGCAGCAAACAGGGGTTTGGTGAGCAGTTCTTC. Protein: CASSKQGFGEQFF.